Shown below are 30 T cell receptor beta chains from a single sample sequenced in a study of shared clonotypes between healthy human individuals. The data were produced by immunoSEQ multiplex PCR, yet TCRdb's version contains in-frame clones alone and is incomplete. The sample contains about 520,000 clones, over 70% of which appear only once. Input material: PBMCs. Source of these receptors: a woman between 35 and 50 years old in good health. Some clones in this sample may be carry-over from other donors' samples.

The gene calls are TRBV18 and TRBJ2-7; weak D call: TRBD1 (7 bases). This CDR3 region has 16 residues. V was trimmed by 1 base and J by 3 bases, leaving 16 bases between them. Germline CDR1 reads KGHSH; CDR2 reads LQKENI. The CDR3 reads CASSPRGRGVLYEQYF. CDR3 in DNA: TGTGCCAGCTCACCACGAGGCAGGGGGGTACTCTACGAGCAGTACTTC.

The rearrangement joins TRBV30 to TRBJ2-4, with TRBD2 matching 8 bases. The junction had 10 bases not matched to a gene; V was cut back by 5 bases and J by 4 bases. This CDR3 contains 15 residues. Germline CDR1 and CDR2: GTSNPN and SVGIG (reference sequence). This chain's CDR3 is CAWGEGSGAKNIQYF. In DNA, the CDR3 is TGTGCCTGGGGAGAGGGTAGCGGGGCAAAAAACATTCAGTACTTC.

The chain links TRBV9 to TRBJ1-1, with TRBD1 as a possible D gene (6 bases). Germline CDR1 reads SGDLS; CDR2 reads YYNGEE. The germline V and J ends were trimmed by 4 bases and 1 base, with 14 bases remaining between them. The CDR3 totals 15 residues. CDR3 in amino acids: CASSSSTGRNTEAFF. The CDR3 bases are TGTGCCAGCAGCTCATCGACAGGACGGAACACTGAAGCTTTCTTT.

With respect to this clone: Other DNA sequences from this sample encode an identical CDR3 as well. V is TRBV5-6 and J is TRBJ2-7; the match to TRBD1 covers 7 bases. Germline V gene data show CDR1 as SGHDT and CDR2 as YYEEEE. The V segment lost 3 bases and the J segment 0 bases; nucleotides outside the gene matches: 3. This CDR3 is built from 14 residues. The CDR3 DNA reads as TGTGCCAGCAGCTCTACAGGGGCCTCCTACGAGCAGTACTTC. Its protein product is CASSSTGASYEQYF.

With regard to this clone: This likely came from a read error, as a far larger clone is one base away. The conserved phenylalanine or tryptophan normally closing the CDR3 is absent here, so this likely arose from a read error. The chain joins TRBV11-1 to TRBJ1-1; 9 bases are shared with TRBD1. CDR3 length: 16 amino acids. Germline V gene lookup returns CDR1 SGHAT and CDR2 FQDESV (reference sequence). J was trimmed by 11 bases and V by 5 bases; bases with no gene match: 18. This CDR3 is CASSLLGQGSDLNAFL. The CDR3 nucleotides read TGTGCCAGCAGCCTACTCGGACAGGGGAGCGACCTGAATGCTTTCCTT.

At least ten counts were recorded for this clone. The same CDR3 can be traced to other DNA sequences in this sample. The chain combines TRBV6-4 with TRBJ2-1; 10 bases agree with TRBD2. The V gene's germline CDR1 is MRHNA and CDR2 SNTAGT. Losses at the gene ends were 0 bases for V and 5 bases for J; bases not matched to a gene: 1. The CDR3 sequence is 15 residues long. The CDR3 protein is CASSDSAGGNNEQFF. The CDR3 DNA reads TGTGCCAGCAGTGACTCAGCGGGAGGGAACAATGAGCAGTTCTTC.

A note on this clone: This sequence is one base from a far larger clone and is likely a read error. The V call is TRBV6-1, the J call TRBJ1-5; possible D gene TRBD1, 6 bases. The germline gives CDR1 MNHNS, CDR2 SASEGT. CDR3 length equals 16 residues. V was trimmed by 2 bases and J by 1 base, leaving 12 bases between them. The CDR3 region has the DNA TGTGCCAGCAGTGAATGGGGGGCAGGCAGCAATCAGCCCCAGCATTTT. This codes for CASSEWGAGSNQPQHF.

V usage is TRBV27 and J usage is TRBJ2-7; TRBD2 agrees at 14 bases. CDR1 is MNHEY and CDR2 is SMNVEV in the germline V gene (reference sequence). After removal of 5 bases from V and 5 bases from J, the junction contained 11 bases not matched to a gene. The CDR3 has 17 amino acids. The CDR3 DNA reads TGTGCCAGCAGTAACACCGGGACTAGCGGGAGTCGGCACGAGCAGTACTTC. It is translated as CASSNTGTSGSRHEQYF.

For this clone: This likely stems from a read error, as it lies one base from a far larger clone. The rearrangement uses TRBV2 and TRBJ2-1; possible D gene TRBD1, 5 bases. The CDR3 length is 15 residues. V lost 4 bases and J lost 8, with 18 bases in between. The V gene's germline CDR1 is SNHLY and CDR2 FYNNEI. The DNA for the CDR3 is TGTGCCAGCAGTGTTGGACAAGCTCAGGTGCATGAGCAGTTCTTC. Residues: CASSVGQAQVHEQFF. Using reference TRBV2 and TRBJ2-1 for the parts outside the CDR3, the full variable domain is EPEVTQTPSHQVTQMGQEVILRCVPISNHLYFYWYRQILGQKVEFLVSFYNNEISEKSEIFDDQFSVERPDGSNFTLKIRSTKLEDSAMYFCASSVGQAQVHEQFFGPGTRLTVL.

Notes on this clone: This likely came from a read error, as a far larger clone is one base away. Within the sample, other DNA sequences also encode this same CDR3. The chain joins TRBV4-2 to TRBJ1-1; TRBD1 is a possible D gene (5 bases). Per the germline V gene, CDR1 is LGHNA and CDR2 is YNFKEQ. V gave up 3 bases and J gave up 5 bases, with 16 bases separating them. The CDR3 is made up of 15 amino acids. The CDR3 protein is CASSQPGTPITEAFF. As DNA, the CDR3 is TGTGCCAGCAGCCAGCCTGGGACTCCGATTACTGAAGCTTTCTTT.

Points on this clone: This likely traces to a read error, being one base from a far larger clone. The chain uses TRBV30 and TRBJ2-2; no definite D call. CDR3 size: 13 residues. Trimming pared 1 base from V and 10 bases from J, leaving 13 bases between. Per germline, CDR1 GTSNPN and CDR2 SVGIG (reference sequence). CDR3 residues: CAWSDRRVVELFF. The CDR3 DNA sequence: TGTGCCTGGAGTGACCGGCGTGTCGTGGAGCTGTTTTTT.

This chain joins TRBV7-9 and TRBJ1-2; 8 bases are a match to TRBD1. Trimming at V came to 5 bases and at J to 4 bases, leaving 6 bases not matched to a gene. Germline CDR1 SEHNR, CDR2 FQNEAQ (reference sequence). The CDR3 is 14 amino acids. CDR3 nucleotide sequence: TGTGCCAGCAGCCCTCGACAGGGGCTCTATGGCTACACCTTC. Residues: CASSPRQGLYGYTF. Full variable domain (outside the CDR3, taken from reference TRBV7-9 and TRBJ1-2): DTGVSQNPRHKITKRGQNVTFRCDPISEHNRLYWYRQTLGQGPEFLTYFQNEAQLEKSRLLSDRFSAERPKGSFSTLEIQRTEQGDSAMYLCASSPRQGLYGYTFGSGTRLTVV.

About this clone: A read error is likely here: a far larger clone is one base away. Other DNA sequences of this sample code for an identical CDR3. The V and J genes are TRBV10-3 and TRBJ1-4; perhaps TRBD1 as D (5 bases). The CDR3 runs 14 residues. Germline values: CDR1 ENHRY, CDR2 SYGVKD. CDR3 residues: CAISTLPRGEKLFF. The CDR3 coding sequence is TGTGCCATCAGTACTCTACCTAGGGGTGAAAAACTATTTTTT.

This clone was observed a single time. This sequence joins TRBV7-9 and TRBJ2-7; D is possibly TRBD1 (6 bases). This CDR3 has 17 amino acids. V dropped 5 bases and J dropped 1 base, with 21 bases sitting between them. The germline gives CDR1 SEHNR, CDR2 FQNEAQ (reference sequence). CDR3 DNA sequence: TGTGCCAGCAGCCCGACAACCGGACAGTCGGGGTCCTACGAGCAGTACTTC. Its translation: CASSPTTGQSGSYEQYF.

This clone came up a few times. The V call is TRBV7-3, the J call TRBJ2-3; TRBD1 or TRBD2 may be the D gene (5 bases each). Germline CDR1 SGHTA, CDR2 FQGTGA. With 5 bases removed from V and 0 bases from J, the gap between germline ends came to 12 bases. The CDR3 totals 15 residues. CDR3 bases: TGTGCCAGCAGCAGAGGGACGGCTAGCACAGATACGCAGTATTTT. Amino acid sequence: CASSRGTASTDTQYF.

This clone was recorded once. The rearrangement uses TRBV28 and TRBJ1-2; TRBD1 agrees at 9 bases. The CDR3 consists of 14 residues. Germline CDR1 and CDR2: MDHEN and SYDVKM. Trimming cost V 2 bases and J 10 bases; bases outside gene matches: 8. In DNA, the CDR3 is TGTGCCAGCAGTTTAGTACAGGGGGCGCGGGACTACACCTTC. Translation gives CASSLVQGARDYTF.

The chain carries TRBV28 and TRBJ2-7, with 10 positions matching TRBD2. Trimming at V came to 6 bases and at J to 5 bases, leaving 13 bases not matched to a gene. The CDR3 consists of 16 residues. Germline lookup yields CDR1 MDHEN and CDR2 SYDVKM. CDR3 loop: CASSPSGRAPSDEQYF. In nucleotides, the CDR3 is TGTGCCAGCAGCCCAAGCGGGAGGGCCCCGTCCGACGAGCAGTACTTC.

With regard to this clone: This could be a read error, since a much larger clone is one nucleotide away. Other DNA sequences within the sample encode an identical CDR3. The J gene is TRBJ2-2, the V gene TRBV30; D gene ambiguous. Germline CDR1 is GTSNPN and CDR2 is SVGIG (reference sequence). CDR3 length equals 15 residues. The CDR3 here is CAWSRGSKSTGELFF. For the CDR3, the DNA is TGTGCCTGGAGTCGAGGAAGCAAGAGCACCGGTGAGCTGTTTTTT. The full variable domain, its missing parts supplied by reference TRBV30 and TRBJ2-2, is SQTIHQWPATLVQPVGSPLSLECTVEGTSNPNLYWYRQAAGRGLQLLFYSVGIGQISSEVPQNLSASRPQDRQFILSSKKLLLSDSGFYLCAWSRGSKSTGELFFGEGSRLTVL.

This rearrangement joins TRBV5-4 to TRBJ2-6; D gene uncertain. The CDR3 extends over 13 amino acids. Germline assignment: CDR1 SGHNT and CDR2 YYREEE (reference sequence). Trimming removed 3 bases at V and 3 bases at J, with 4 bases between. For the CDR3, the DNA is TGTGCCAGCAGCTCTTTTGGGGCCAACGTCCTGACTTTC. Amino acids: CASSSFGANVLTF.

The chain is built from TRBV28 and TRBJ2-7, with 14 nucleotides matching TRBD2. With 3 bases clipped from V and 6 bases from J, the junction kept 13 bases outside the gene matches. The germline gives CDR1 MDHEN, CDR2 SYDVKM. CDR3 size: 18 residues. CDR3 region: CASSLGGLAGVIRREQYF. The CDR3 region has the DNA TGTGCCAGCAGTTTGGGGGGACTAGCGGGAGTAATTAGACGCGAGCAGTACTTC.

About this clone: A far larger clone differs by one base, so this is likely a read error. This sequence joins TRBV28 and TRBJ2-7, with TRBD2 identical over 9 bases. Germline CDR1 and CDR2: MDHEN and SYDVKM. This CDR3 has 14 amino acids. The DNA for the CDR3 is TGTGCCAGCAGAAGGACTAGCGCCTTCGGGGAGCGGTACTTC. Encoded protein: CASRRTSAFGERYF.

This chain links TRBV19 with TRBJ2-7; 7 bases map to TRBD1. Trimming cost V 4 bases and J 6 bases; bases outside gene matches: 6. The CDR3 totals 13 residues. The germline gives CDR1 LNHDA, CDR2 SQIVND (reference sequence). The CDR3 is CASSTRQGGEQYF. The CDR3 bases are TGTGCCAGTAGTACCAGACAGGGCGGCGAGCAGTACTTC.

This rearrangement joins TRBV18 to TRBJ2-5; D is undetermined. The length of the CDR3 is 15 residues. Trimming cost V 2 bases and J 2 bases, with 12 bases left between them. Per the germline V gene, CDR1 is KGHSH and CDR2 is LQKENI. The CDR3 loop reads CASSPSTRDQETQYF. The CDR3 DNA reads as TGTGCCAGCTCACCATCCACGAGAGATCAAGAGACCCAGTACTTC.

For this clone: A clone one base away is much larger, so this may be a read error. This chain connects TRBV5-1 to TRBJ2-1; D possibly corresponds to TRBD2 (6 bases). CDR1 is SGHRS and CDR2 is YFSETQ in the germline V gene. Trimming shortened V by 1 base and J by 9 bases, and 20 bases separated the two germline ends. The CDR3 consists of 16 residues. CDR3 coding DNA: TGCGCCAGCAGCTTGAAGACGGGACTGGGGATCTTTGAGCAGTTCTTC. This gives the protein CASSLKTGLGIFEQFF.

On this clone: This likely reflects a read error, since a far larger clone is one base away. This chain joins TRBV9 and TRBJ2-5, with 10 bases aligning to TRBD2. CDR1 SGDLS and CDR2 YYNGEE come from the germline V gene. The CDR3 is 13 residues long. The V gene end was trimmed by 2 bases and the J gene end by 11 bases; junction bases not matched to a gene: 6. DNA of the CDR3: TGTGCCAGCAGCGTTAGGCTAGCGGGAGAGCAGTACTTC. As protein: CASSVRLAGEQYF.

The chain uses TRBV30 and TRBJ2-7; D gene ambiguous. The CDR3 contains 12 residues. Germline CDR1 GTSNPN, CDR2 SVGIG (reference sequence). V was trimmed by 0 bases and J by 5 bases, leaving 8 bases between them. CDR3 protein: CAWSVSRDEQYF. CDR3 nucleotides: TGTGCCTGGAGTGTATCCCGGGACGAGCAGTACTTC. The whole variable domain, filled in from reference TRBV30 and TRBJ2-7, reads SQTIHQWPATLVQPVGSPLSLECTVEGTSNPNLYWYRQAAGRGLQLLFYSVGIGQISSEVPQNLSASRPQDRQFILSSKKLLLSDSGFYLCAWSVSRDEQYFGPGTRLTVT.

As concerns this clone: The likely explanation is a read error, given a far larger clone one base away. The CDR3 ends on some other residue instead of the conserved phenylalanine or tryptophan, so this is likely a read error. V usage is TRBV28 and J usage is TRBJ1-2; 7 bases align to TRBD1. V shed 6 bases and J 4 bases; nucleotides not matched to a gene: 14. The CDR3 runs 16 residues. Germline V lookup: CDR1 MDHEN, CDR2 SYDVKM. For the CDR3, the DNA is TGTGCCAGCAGCACACGCTTTACAGGGGACACCTATGGCTACACCCTC. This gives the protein CASSTRFTGDTYGYTL.

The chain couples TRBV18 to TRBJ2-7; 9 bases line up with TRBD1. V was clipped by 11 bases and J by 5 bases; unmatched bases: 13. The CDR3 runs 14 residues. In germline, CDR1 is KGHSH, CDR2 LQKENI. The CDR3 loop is CASGQGGGYDEQYF. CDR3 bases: TGTGCCTCGGGACAGGGTGGAGGGTATGACGAGCAGTACTTC.

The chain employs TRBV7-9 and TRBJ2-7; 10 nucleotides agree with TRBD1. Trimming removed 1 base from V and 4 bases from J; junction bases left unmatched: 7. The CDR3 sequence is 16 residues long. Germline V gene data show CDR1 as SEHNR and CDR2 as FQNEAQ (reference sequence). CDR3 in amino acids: CASSLEVGDRGYEQYF. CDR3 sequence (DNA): TGTGCCAGCAGCTTAGAAGTGGGGGACAGGGGATACGAGCAGTACTTC.

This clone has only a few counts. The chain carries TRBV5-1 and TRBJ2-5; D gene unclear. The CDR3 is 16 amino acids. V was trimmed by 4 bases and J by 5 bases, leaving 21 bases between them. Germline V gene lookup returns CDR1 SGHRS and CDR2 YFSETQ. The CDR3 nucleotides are TGCGCCAGCAGCCCACTCCCTTCACACGAAGGGGAGACCCAGTACTTC. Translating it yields CASSPLPSHEGETQYF.